This T cell receptor (beta chain) is from a study of shared clonotypes between healthy human individuals. Only Caucasian adults living in Nashville, Tennessee served as donors. The ends lost 7 bases at V and 2 bases at J; junction bases unmatched: 10. From germline, CDR1 is MRHNA and CDR2 SNTAGT. The CDR3 length is 15 residues. In the original workflow: ImmunoSEQ yielded junction-only sequences lacking quality scores, so filtering differed. Generated by immunoSEQ multiplex PCR, the TCRdb table keeps only in-frame clones and is missing some. V, J and clone size derive from that table, while D and trimming were established from the DNA sequence. The sample lists roughly 2,500,000 clones, approximately 93% occurring once. In regard to this clone: Its target is unknown.

General study points: What limited the represented genetic and exposure-history diversity was the small number of donors.

This rearrangement joins TRBV6-4 to TRBJ2-7; 8 positions agree with TRBD2. The material sequenced was naive CD4+ T cells from PBMCs. Described subset: CD45RA+ positively selected. This clonotype was obtained from a man in his late teens or twenties in good health. Some clones in this sample may be carry-over from other donors' samples. The DNA for the CDR3 is TGTGCCAGCACGGGAGGGCTAGCGGTTGCCTACGAGCAGTACTTC. It encodes CASTGGLAVAYEQYF.